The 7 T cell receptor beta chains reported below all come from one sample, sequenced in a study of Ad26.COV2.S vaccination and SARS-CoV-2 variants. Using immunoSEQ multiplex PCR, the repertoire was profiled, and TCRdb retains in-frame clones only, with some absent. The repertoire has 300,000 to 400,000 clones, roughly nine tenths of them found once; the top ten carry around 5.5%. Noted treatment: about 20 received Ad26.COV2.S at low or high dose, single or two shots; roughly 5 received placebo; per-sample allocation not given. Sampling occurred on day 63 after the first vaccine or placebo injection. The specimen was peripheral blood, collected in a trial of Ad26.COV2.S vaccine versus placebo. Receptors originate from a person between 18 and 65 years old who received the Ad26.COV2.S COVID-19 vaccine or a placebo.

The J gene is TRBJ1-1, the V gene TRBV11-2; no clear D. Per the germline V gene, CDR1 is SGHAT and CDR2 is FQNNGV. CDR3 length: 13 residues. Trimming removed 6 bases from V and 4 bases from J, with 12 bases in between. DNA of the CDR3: TGTGCCAGCAGACTCCGACTCGGCACTGAAGCTTTCTTT. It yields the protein CASRLRLGTEAFF.

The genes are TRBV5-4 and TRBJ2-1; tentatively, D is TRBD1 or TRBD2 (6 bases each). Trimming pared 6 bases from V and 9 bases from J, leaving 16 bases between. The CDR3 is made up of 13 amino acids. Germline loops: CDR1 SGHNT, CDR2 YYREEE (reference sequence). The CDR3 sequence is CASTLPGEAEQFF. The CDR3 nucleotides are TGTGCCAGCACCCTACCAGGGGAGGCTGAGCAGTTCTTC. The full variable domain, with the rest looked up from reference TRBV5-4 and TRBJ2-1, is ETGVTQSPTHLIKTRGQQVTLRCSSQSGHNTVSWYQQALGQGPQFIFQYYREEENGRGNFPPRFSGLQFPNYSSELNVNALELDDSALYLCASTLPGEAEQFFGPGTRLTVL.

In DNA, the CDR3 is TGTGCCAGCAGCCCCAGGGGCGGGGCGAACACCATATATTTT. Its translation: CASSPRGGANTIYF. The genes are TRBV6-6 and TRBJ1-3, with a possible D match to TRBD1 (6 bases). Between the trimmed V and J ends, which lost 6 bases and 7 bases, there was a span of 16 bases. Germline CDR1 reads MNHNY; CDR2 reads SVGAGI (reference sequence). The CDR3 is made up of 14 amino acids.

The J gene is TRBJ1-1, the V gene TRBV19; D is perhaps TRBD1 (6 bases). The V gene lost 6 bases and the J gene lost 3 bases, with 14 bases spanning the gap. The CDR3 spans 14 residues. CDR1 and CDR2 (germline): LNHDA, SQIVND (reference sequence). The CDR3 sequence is CASRNTGFDTEAFF. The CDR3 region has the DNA TGTGCCAGTAGAAATACAGGGTTCGACACTGAAGCTTTCTTT.

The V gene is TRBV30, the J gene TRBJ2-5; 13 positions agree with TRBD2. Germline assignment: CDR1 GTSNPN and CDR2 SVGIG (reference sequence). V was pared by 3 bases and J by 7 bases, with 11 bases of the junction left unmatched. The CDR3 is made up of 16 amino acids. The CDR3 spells CAWSVGTSGNLRTQYF. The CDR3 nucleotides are TGTGCCTGGAGCGTCGGGACTAGCGGGAACTTGCGGACCCAGTACTTC.

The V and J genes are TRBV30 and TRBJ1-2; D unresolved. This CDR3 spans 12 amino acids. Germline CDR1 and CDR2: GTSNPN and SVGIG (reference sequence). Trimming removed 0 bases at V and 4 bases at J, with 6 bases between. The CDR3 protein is CAWSVAGYGYTF. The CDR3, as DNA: TGTGCCTGGAGTGTGGCAGGCTATGGCTACACCTTC.

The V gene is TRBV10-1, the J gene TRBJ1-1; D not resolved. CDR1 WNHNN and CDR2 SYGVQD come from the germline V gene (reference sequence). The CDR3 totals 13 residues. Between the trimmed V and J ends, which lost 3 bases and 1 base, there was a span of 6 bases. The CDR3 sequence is CASSEWPNTEAFF. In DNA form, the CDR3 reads TGCGCCAGCAGTGAATGGCCGAACACTGAAGCTTTCTTT.